The 24 T cell receptor beta chains presented below share a single source sample, sequenced in a study of beta chain features in type 1 diabetes. All of the isolated RNA was reverse transcribed, so expressed TCRB transcripts were sequenced. Generated by immunoSEQ multiplex PCR, the TCRdb table keeps only in-frame clones and is missing some. The sample lists 200,000 to 250,000 clones; approximately 10% were seen once. Sequencing was done on a sample of central memory CD4+ T cells from blood. Receptors were obtained from a man between 18 and 29 years old in good health.

This clone was seen only a few times. One base away lies a much larger clone, so this may be a sequencing read error. This same CDR3 is encoded by further DNA sequences in the sample. The CDR3 spells CASSQGVLYGYTF. The DNA of the CDR3 is TGTGCCAGCAGCCAAGGGGTACTCTATGGCTACACCTTC. This rearrangement joins TRBV14 to TRBJ1-2; D not resolved. Trimming stripped 1 base from V and 4 bases from J, with 7 bases between. The CDR3 runs to 13 residues. From germline, CDR1 is SGHDN and CDR2 FVKESK.

Concerning this clone: A much larger clonotype is one base distant, so this may be a read error. The chain links TRBV5-1 to TRBJ2-7; 11 nucleotides agree with TRBD2. Germline assignment: CDR1 SGHRS and CDR2 YFSETQ. The CDR3 extends over 15 amino acids. The CDR3 DNA is TGCGCCAGCAGCTTGGCGGCTAGCGGGAGGAACGATCAGTACTTC. This sequence encodes CASSLAASGRNDQYF. The full variable domain, in which reference TRBV5-1 and TRBJ2-7 provide the parts outside the CDR3, is KAGVTQTPRYLIKTRGQQVTLSCSPISGHRSVSWYQQTPGQGLQFLFEYFSETQRNKGNFPGRFSGRQFSNSRSEMNVSTLELGDSALYLCASSLAASGRNDQYFGPGTRLTVT.

This clone was picked up a small number of times. The V and J genes are TRBV4-3 and TRBJ2-1; no clear D gene. The germline CDR1 and CDR2 sequences are LGHNA and YSLEER. The CDR3 sequence is 13 residues long. Trimming left V 0 bases short and J 10 bases short, with 10 bases between. The CDR3 reads CASSQERSREQFF. The DNA for the CDR3 is TGCGCCAGCAGCCAAGAGCGCAGTCGGGAGCAGTTCTTC.

This clone has just a few counts. The rearrangement links TRBV5-6 to TRBJ2-3; TRBD1 or TRBD2 may be the D gene (6 bases each). The CDR3 is 14 amino acids. The V end lost 2 bases, the J end lost 5 bases, and 12 bases lay between the germline ends. Germline CDR1 reads SGHDT; CDR2 reads YYEEEE. The CDR3 region has the DNA TGTGCCAGCAGCTTTTGGGGGGCAATAGATACGCAGTATTTT. This gives the protein CASSFWGAIDTQYF.

This clone has more than one count but fewer than ten. This chain joins TRBV10-2 and TRBJ2-7; D is undetermined. Germline CDR1 reads WSHSY; CDR2 reads SAAADI. The CDR3 totals 15 residues. Deletions cut 0 bases from V and 0 bases from J, with 9 bases between. Written as DNA, the CDR3 is TGCGCCAGCAGTGAGTCACCCGGCGGCTCCTACGAGCAGTACTTC. Protein product: CASSESPGGSYEQYF.

The sample holds a few counts of this clone. The chain has TRBV6-1 and TRBJ2-1; D ambiguous. The CDR3 spans 15 residues. The ends were cut back, 2 bases at V and 0 bases at J, with 8 bases in the middle. The germline V gene encodes CDR1 MNHNS and CDR2 SASEGT. CDR3 DNA: TGTGCCAGCAGTGAACAGAGACTCTCCTACAATGAGCAGTTCTTC. It translates to CASSEQRLSYNEQFF.

This clone has at least ten counts. The chain carries TRBV7-2 and TRBJ1-1; D is undetermined. The germline V gene has CDR1 SGHTA and CDR2 FQGNSA. V shed 1 base and J shed 2 bases, with 5 bases lying between them. This CDR3 is built from 13 residues. CDR3 region: CASSLVINTEAFF. The CDR3 nucleotides read TGTGCCAGCAGCTTAGTAATAAACACTGAAGCTTTCTTT.

In this sample, this clone turned up many times. V usage is TRBV7-9 and J usage is TRBJ2-7; D remains ambiguous. The CDR3 extends over 16 amino acids. Trimming removed 6 bases from V and 3 bases from J, with 21 bases in between. CDR1 and CDR2 (germline): SEHNR, FQNEAQ (reference sequence). CDR3 sequence (DNA): TGTGCCAGCAGTTTAAGTCCCAACGTTCGGAACTACGAGCAGTACTTC. Its protein product is CASSLSPNVRNYEQYF.

This clone was counted between two and nine times. The V and J genes are TRBV5-1 and TRBJ2-5; D might be TRBD2 (5 bases). Trimming stripped 4 bases from V and 5 bases from J, with 9 bases between. This CDR3 has 12 residues. Germline V gives CDR1 SGHRS, CDR2 YFSETQ. The CDR3 sequence is CASSAGWETQYF. In DNA form, the CDR3 reads TGCGCCAGCAGCGCGGGCTGGGAGACCCAGTACTTC.

This clone was observed a few times. This may stem from a read error, because a much larger clone lies one nucleotide away. The chain has TRBV23-1 and TRBJ2-6, with a weak D call TRBD2 (7 bases). TRBV23-1 is an ORF; its function is uncertain. This CDR3 has 21 residues. Trimming removed 2 bases at V and 2 bases at J, with 25 bases between. For the CDR3, the DNA is TGCGCCAGCAGTCAAAAGGCACCCCGGGACATCCGGGGGGCTGGGGCCAACGTCCTGACTTTC. Protein: CASSQKAPRDIRGAGANVLTF.

This clone has only a few counts. The chain uses TRBV30 and TRBJ2-1; D gene ambiguous. The V and J ends lost 3 bases and 10 bases respectively, with 16 bases between them. Germline CDR1 is GTSNPN and CDR2 is SVGIG (reference sequence). The CDR3 contains 13 residues. The CDR3 loop reads CAWSVAFLREQFF. For the CDR3, the DNA is TGTGCCTGGAGCGTAGCCTTTTTAAGGGAGCAGTTCTTC.

The V and J genes are TRBV28 and TRBJ2-7; 8 positions match TRBD1. Germline loops: CDR1 MDHEN, CDR2 SYDVKM. CDR3 length equals 15 residues. J lost 4 bases, V lost 2 bases, and 7 bases had no gene match. CDR3 coding DNA: TGTGCCAGCAGTTTACCTGGGACAGGACAGTACGAGCAGTACTTC. Amino acids: CASSLPGTGQYEQYF.

V gene TRBV7-2 combines with J gene TRBJ2-6, with D perhaps TRBD1 (6 bases). This CDR3 is built from 19 residues. Trimming shortened V by 0 bases and J by 0 bases, and 15 bases separated the two germline ends. Germline-derived CDR1 and CDR2 are SGHTA and FQGNSA. CDR3 sequence: CASSLASLGRGSGANVLTF. CDR3 sequence (DNA): TGTGCCAGCAGCTTAGCGTCATTGGGCAGGGGCTCTGGGGCCAACGTCCTGACTTTC.

This chain connects TRBV4-3 to TRBJ1-1; D is unclear. CDR1 is LGHNA, CDR2 YSLEER, per germline. The CDR3 is made up of 13 amino acids. Trimming stripped 1 base from V and 3 bases from J, with 6 bases between. The CDR3 DNA reads TGCGCCAGCAGCCAAGGGCCTTACACTGAAGCTTTCTTT. Translating it yields CASSQGPYTEAFF.

This clone was picked up a small number of times. The V and J genes are TRBV2 and TRBJ2-1, with a weak D call TRBD1 (5 bases). The CDR3 sequence is 15 residues long. The germline V gene encodes CDR1 SNHLY and CDR2 FYNNEI. Trimming left V 5 bases short and J 0 bases short, with 11 bases between. The CDR3 region is CASSKGVNSYNEQFF. The CDR3 DNA is TGTGCCAGCAGTAAAGGGGTCAACTCCTACAATGAGCAGTTCTTC.

A word on this clone: With only one base between it and a far larger clone, this is likely a read error. Other DNA sequences in this sample translate to the same CDR3. This chain links TRBV29-1 with TRBJ1-1; a possible D gene is TRBD1 (5 bases). Per the germline V gene, CDR1 is SQVTM and CDR2 is ANQGSEA. Trimming removed 6 bases from V and 2 bases from J, with 13 bases in between. This CDR3 is built from 13 residues. The CDR3 is CSVKGQGNTEAFF. CDR3 nucleotide sequence: TGCAGCGTCAAGGGCCAGGGAAACACTGAAGCTTTCTTT. Full variable domain (remainder filled in from reference TRBV29-1 and TRBJ1-1): SAVISQKPSRDICQRGTSLTIQCQVDSQVTMMFWYRQQPGQSLTLIATANQGSEATYESGFVIDKFPISRPNLTFSTLTVSNMSPEDSSIYLCSVKGQGNTEAFFGQGTRLTVV.

This clone was recorded a few times. The chain uses TRBV11-2 and TRBJ2-6; D call uncertain. V shed 6 bases and J shed 4 bases, with 10 bases lying between them. CDR3 size: 14 residues. CDR1 is SGHAT, CDR2 FQNNGV, per germline. In nucleotides, the CDR3 is TGTGCCAGCAGTTCAGCGCGAGGGGCCAACGTCCTGACTTTC. This codes for CASSSARGANVLTF.

The chain is built from TRBV18 and TRBJ2-5; D is undetermined. With the DNA end fitting TRBJ2-7 better, the J assignment may be wrong. This CDR3 has 12 residues. CDR1 is KGHSH and CDR2 is LQKENI in the germline V gene. DNA for the CDR3: TGTGCCAGCTCACCTGACCTCGGCGAGCAGTACTTC. Encoded protein: CASSPDLGEQYF.

This clone was counted many times. The rearrangement joins TRBV15 to TRBJ2-5; the D call may be TRBD1 or TRBD2 (6 bases each). Per germline, CDR1 LNHNV and CDR2 YYDKDF (reference sequence). The CDR3 is 15 residues long. V was cut by 8 bases and J by 5 bases, with 21 bases left in between. The CDR3 protein is CATGRGQAVLETQYF. Written as DNA, the CDR3 is TGTGCCACCGGGCGGGGACAAGCGGTCCTGGAGACCCAGTACTTC.

The chain combines TRBV29-1 with TRBJ2-7; 13 positions agree with TRBD2. Trimming at V came to 4 bases and at J to 1 base, leaving 1 base not matched to a gene. The CDR3 extends over 14 amino acids. Per the germline V gene, CDR1 is SQVTM and CDR2 is ANQGSEA. This chain's CDR3 is CSVGTSGRSYEQYF. CDR3 DNA sequence: TGCAGCGTTGGGACTAGCGGGAGATCCTACGAGCAGTACTTC.

This clone was seen a handful of times. The chain uses TRBV7-9 and TRBJ2-5; the match to TRBD1 covers 7 bases. Germline values: CDR1 SEHNR, CDR2 FQNEAQ (reference sequence). V lost 2 bases and J lost 3; bases outside the gene matches: 3. The CDR3 covers 14 residues. The CDR3 bases are TGTGCCAGCAGCTTATGGACAGGCAAAGAGACCCAGTACTTC. The encoded protein is CASSLWTGKETQYF.

This chain uses TRBV5-6 with TRBJ2-5; TRBD1 or TRBD2 may be the D gene (5 bases each). V was cut by 4 bases and J by 5 bases, with 9 bases left in between. The CDR3 totals 12 residues. CDR1 and CDR2 from the germline V gene are SGHDT and YYEEEE. The CDR3 DNA reads as TGTGCCAGCAGCCCGGGGCGCGAGACCCAGTACTTC. Its translation: CASSPGRETQYF. The full variable domain, completed using reference TRBV5-6 and TRBJ2-5, is DAGVTQSPTHLIKTRGQQVTLRCSPKSGHDTVSWYQQALGQGPQFIFQYYEEEERQRGNFPDRFSGHQFPNYSSELNVNALLLGDSALYLCASSPGRETQYFGPGTRLLVL.

This clone has more than one count but fewer than ten. V usage is TRBV10-3 and J usage is TRBJ2-5, with D perhaps being TRBD1 or TRBD2 (5 bases each). Between the trimmed V and J ends, which lost 4 bases and 1 base, there was a span of 10 bases. Germline V gene sequence: CDR1 ENHRY, CDR2 SYGVKD. The CDR3 consists of 14 residues. CDR3 sequence: CAISGGDSQETQYF. CDR3 DNA: TGTGCCATCAGTGGGGGAGACAGCCAAGAGACCCAGTACTTC.

This clone has just a few counts. V usage is TRBV13 and J usage is TRBJ2-3; 8 nucleotides align to TRBD2. V was clipped by 5 bases and J by 4 bases; unmatched bases: 5. CDR3 length equals 14 residues. CDR1 and CDR2 from the germline V gene are PRHDT and FYEKMQ (reference sequence). For the CDR3, the DNA is TGTGCCAGCAGCAGGAGCGGGAGCTCAGATACGCAGTATTTT. Translation: CASSRSGSSDTQYF.